These 5 T cell receptor beta chains share one sample of origin, sequenced in a study of CD8+ T cells in alopecia areata. Noted treatment: oral pan-JAK inhibitor, 5-10 mg twice daily. Extracted RNA was reverse transcribed into cDNA, the sequencing template. The method was immunoSEQ multiplex PCR; TCRdb's version includes in-frame clones alone and lacks a portion of them. The profile shows 150,000 to 200,000 clones, approximately 67% of them singletons. Sample: CD4+ T cells sorted from blood, taken at week 49, from a patient treated with tofacitinib. These receptors were obtained from a human donor with alopecia areata.

This clone was detected only a few times. CDR3 in DNA: TGCGCCAGCAGTCAGTACCGCTTGACCGGGTCCTACGAGCAGTACTTC. Protein sequence: CASSQYRLTGSYEQYF. The chain links TRBV23-1 to TRBJ2-7; D is ambiguous. Being an ORF, TRBV23-1 has a function that is uncertain. V gave up 3 bases and J gave up 1 base, with 16 bases separating them. This CDR3 comprises 16 residues.

This clone was seen only a few times. The chain carries TRBV6-1 and TRBJ2-3, with 10 bases lining up with TRBD2. V lost 3 bases, J lost 4 bases, and 4 bases stayed unmatched. The germline V gene has CDR1 MNHNS and CDR2 SASEGT. The CDR3 runs to 15 residues. The DNA of the CDR3 is TGTGCCAGCAGTGAGACAAGCGGGGGGGCAGATACGCAGTATTTT. Translated, it gives CASSETSGGADTQYF.

This clone was counted a few times. The chain has TRBV25-1 and TRBJ1-2; 8 bases fit TRBD1. The CDR3 consists of 13 residues. The J segment lost 8 bases and the V segment lost 3 bases, leaving 5 bases of the junction unmatched. Germline lookup yields CDR1 MGHDK and CDR2 SYGVNS. CDR3 amino acids: CASSDPGGAGYTF. CDR3 bases: TGTGCCAGCAGTGACCCAGGGGGCGCGGGCTACACCTTC.

This clone was recorded a few times. The chain is built from TRBV25-1 and TRBJ2-1; 8 bases agree with TRBD1. V shed 3 bases, J shed 6 bases, and the junction held 7 bases outside the gene matches. Germline V gene lookup returns CDR1 MGHDK and CDR2 SYGVNS. This CDR3 region has 15 residues. CDR3 in amino acids: CASSDTGTGTNEQFF. The CDR3 DNA sequence: TGTGCCAGCAGTGACACCGGGACAGGCACCAATGAGCAGTTCTTC.

A few counts support this clone. This rearrangement joins TRBV12-5 to TRBJ2-2, with D possibly being TRBD1 or TRBD2 (5 bases each). This CDR3 comprises 15 residues. The germline gives CDR1 LGHNT, CDR2 FRNRAP. Deletions cut 2 bases from V and 6 bases from J, with 13 bases between. CDR3 in DNA: TGTGCTAGTGGTTTGTCGAGGGGATTCGCCGGGGAGCTGTTTTTT. Protein product: CASGLSRGFAGELFF.